These 31 T cell receptor beta chains came from one sample sequenced in a study of T cells after posttransplantation cyclophosphamide. Cells defined as naive were viable CD3+CD4+ or CD3+CD8+ and CCR7+CD45RA+CD45RO-CD95-CD27+CD28+. Sequencing used immunoSEQ multiplex PCR; TCRdb keeps in-frame clones, though not all of them. This sample carries roughly 23,000 clones, around 97% of them seen once, and the ten largest clones take approximately 0.13%. The sample consisted of naive CD4+ T cells sorted from PBMCs. These receptors originate from a man aged 50-59 years in good health, CMV-negative, and a related stem cell transplant donor.

The chain links TRBV2 to TRBJ2-4, with 11 bases lining up with TRBD2. The germline CDR1 and CDR2 sequences are SNHLY and FYNNEI. The CDR3 is made up of 15 amino acids. V lost 7 bases to trimming and J lost 3 bases; unmatched junction nucleotides: 5. This CDR3 is CASIGTSGYKNIQYF. CDR3 nucleotides: TGTGCCAGCATCGGGACTAGCGGATACAAAAACATTCAGTACTTC.

The count of this clone is one. The genes are TRBV6-6 and TRBJ1-1; D is uncertain. The V end was cut by 6 bases, the J end by 1 base, with 3 bases between. This CDR3 spans 11 amino acids. Germline CDR1 MNHNY, CDR2 SVGAGI (reference sequence). The CDR3 DNA reads TGTGCCAGCAGCTCGAACACTGAAGCTTTCTTT. Translating it yields CASSSNTEAFF.

The J gene is TRBJ2-5, the V gene TRBV5-4; a weak D match, TRBD2 (6 bases). CDR3 length: 14 amino acids. V shed 3 bases and J shed 2 bases, with 11 bases lying between them. Germline CDR1 reads SGHNT; CDR2 reads YYREEE (reference sequence). DNA of the CDR3: TGTGCCAGCAGCTCCCGGGGAGGACAAGAGACCCAGTACTTC. Translation gives CASSSRGGQETQYF.

This chain links TRBV18 with TRBJ2-7; 11 positions agree with TRBD2. Germline V gene lookup returns CDR1 KGHSH and CDR2 LQKENI. This CDR3 spans 14 amino acids. Trimming removed 3 bases from V and 5 bases from J; junction bases left unmatched: 3. Written as DNA, the CDR3 is TGTGCCAGCTCACCGGGACTAGCGGACCACGAGCAGTACTTC. Its protein is CASSPGLADHEQYF.

The rearrangement uses TRBV9 and TRBJ1-2; weak D call: TRBD1 (6 bases). Between the trimmed V and J ends, which lost 2 bases and 3 bases, there was a span of 14 bases. Germline values: CDR1 SGDLS, CDR2 YYNGEE. There are 15 residues in the CDR3. The CDR3 sequence: CASSVGGAGYYGYTF. The CDR3 DNA follows: TGTGCCAGCAGCGTGGGGGGGGCGGGGTACTATGGCTACACCTTC.

This chain connects TRBV5-1 to TRBJ2-5; tentatively, D is TRBD2 (5 bases). Germline values: CDR1 SGHRS, CDR2 YFSETQ. The V and J ends lost 2 bases and 4 bases respectively, with 6 bases between them. The CDR3 is made up of 12 amino acids. The CDR3 loop is CASSFGGETQYF. DNA of the CDR3: TGCGCCAGCAGCTTCGGAGGAGAGACCCAGTACTTC.

The chain links TRBV30 to TRBJ2-6; maybe TRBD1 (5 bases). Germline V gives CDR1 GTSNPN, CDR2 SVGIG (reference sequence). Between the trimmed V and J ends, which lost 2 bases and 1 base, there was a span of 6 bases. The CDR3 loop spans 14 amino acids. The CDR3 loop reads CAWSTGSGANVLTF. The CDR3 bases are TGTGCCTGGAGTACAGGTTCTGGGGCCAACGTCCTGACTTTC.

The V gene is TRBV7-2, the J gene TRBJ2-4; 8 bases map to TRBD1. The V and J ends lost 2 bases and 9 bases, in that order; junction bases with no gene match: 12. The CDR3 has 16 residues. Per germline, CDR1 SGHTA and CDR2 FQGNSA. CDR3 sequence: CASSLRTGGIGTIQYF. CDR3 nucleotides: TGTGCCAGCAGCTTACGTACAGGGGGAATCGGCACCATTCAGTACTTC.

The rearrangement links TRBV18 to TRBJ1-2, with D unresolved. Trimming removed 6 bases from V and 1 base from J, with 6 bases in between. CDR1 is KGHSH, CDR2 LQKENI, per germline. The CDR3 has 12 amino acids. CDR3 bases: TGTGCCAGCTCGGACTTTAACTATGGCTACACCTTC. Translating gives CASSDFNYGYTF.

This clone appeared a few times. The chain joins TRBV18 to TRBJ2-5; no reliable D call. Per the germline V gene, CDR1 is KGHSH and CDR2 is LQKENI. This CDR3 contains 14 residues. V was trimmed by 0 bases and J by 5 bases, leaving 10 bases between them. The CDR3 sequence is CASSPPYSRETQYF. The DNA of the CDR3 is TGTGCCAGCTCACCACCGTACAGTAGGGAGACCCAGTACTTC.

The V and J genes are TRBV27 and TRBJ2-3; TRBD1 matches 9 bases. Unmatched junction bases numbered 12, after V lost 4 bases and J lost 7 bases. The germline V gene encodes CDR1 MNHEY and CDR2 SMNVEV (reference sequence). The CDR3 is 16 residues long. This CDR3 is CASSSGAGQGPYTQYF. The DNA for the CDR3 is TGTGCCAGCAGTTCCGGAGCGGGACAGGGTCCTTATACGCAGTATTTT.

The chain uses TRBV27 and TRBJ1-5; 8 positions agree with TRBD1. Germline values: CDR1 MNHEY, CDR2 SMNVEV (reference sequence). The CDR3 totals 14 residues. J lost 5 bases, V lost 6 bases, and 6 bases had no gene match. The CDR3 protein is CASSRTGGDQPQHF. DNA of the CDR3: TGTGCCAGCAGCCGTACAGGGGGGGATCAGCCCCAGCATTTT.

This clone was picked up one time. V usage is TRBV29-1 and J usage is TRBJ1-1; 9 bases align to TRBD1. The germline CDR1 and CDR2 sequences are SQVTM and ANQGSEA. J gave up 5 bases and V 7 bases, and 2 bases lay outside the gene matches. This CDR3 is 11 amino acids long. CDR3 sequence (DNA): TGCAGCGCGACAGGGGGAACTGAAGCTTTCTTT. This gives the protein CSATGGTEAFF.

The chain recombines TRBV7-9 with TRBJ1-2; D gene unclear. This CDR3 contains 15 residues. V lost 2 bases and J 4 bases, leaving 14 bases between the germline ends. CDR1 is SEHNR and CDR2 is FQNEAQ in the germline V gene (reference sequence). In nucleotides, the CDR3 is TGTGCCAGCAGCTTAATTTCTTGGGCGAGCTATGGCTACACCTTC. It translates to CASSLISWASYGYTF.

The chain carries TRBV5-5 and TRBJ1-4; 8 bases are shared with TRBD1. From germline, CDR1 is SGHKS and CDR2 YYEKEE (reference sequence). Unmatched junction bases numbered 6, after V lost 4 bases and J lost 7 bases. The CDR3 has 14 residues. The CDR3 reads CASSPGGLGEKLFF. CDR3 sequence (DNA): TGTGCCAGCAGCCCAGGGGGCTTGGGTGAAAAACTGTTTTTT. Full variable domain (missing parts from reference TRBV5-5 and TRBJ1-4): DAGVTQSPTHLIKTRGQQVTLRCSPISGHKSVSWYQQVLGQGPQFIFQYYEKEERGRGNFPDRFSARQFPNYSSELNVNALLLGDSALYLCASSPGGLGEKLFFGSGTQLSVL.

The chain joins TRBV7-9 to TRBJ2-2; 8 bases match TRBD1. CDR3 length: 16 amino acids. Germline lookup yields CDR1 SEHNR and CDR2 FQNEAQ (reference sequence). V was pared by 5 bases and J by 5 bases, with 10 bases of the junction left unmatched. CDR3 nucleotide sequence: TGTGCCAGCAGCAAATACCGGGACAGGAAGACCGGGGAGCTGTTTTTT. Translating gives CASSKYRDRKTGELFF.

The V call is TRBV18, the J call TRBJ2-3, with 10 bases aligning to TRBD2. Germline CDR1 KGHSH, CDR2 LQKENI. The CDR3 spans 14 residues. The V segment lost 6 bases and the J segment 4 bases; nucleotides outside the gene matches: 4. Here the CDR3 DNA reads TGTGCCAGCTCTCCAGCGGGAGGGGCAGATACGCAGTATTTT. Translation gives CASSPAGGADTQYF.

The CDR3 here is CASSRSGVNTGELFF. The CDR3 coding sequence is TGTGCCAGCAGCCGAAGCGGGGTGAACACCGGGGAGCTGTTTTTT. The chain is built from TRBV7-7 and TRBJ2-2, with 7 bases identical to TRBD2. Germline assignment: CDR1 SSHAT and CDR2 FNYEAQ (reference sequence). The ends lost 5 bases at V and 1 base at J; junction bases unmatched: 4. The CDR3 runs to 15 residues.

J is TRBJ1-5 and V is TRBV18, with D perhaps TRBD1 (6 bases). The CDR3 contains 13 residues. Germline V CDR1 and CDR2: KGHSH, LQKENI. The ends were cut back, 6 bases at V and 2 bases at J, with 8 bases in the middle. CDR3 nucleotides: TGTGCCAGCTCCGGGGGGCGCAATCAGCCCCAGCATTTT. Its translation is CASSGGRNQPQHF. Drawing the rest from reference TRBV18 and TRBJ1-5, the complete variable domain is NAGVMQNPRHLVRRRGQEARLRCSPMKGHSHVYWYRQLPEEGLKFMVYLQKENIIDESGMPKERFSAEFPKEGPSILRIQQVVRGDSAAYFCASSGGRNQPQHFGDGTRLSIL.

Written as DNA, the CDR3 is TGTGCCAGCTCAGAGGGGAGGGATCAGCCCCAGCATTTT. Its protein product is CASSEGRDQPQHF. The chain uses TRBV18 and TRBJ1-5, with D maybe TRBD1 (5 bases). V lost 5 bases to trimming and J lost 5 bases, with 10 bases between them. CDR1 is KGHSH, CDR2 LQKENI, per germline. The CDR3 sequence is 13 residues long.

The chain employs TRBV5-1 and TRBJ2-2, with D tentatively TRBD1 (6 bases). V lost 2 bases, J lost 7 bases, and 15 bases lay in between. Looked up from germline, CDR1 is SGHRS and CDR2 is YFSETQ. There are 15 residues in the CDR3. The DNA for the CDR3 is TGCGCCAGCAGCTTTGCAGGGGCCGTCGGCGGGGAGCTGTTTTTT. Protein sequence: CASSFAGAVGGELFF.

The V and J genes are TRBV11-2 and TRBJ2-7, with TRBD2 as a possible D gene (5 bases). The CDR3 is 14 amino acids. Trimming shortened V by 2 bases and J by 2 bases, and 10 bases separated the two germline ends. Germline V gives CDR1 SGHAT, CDR2 FQNNGV. CDR3 nucleotide sequence: TGTGCCAGCAGCTTATCGCGGGCAACCTACGAGCAGTACTTC. It encodes CASSLSRATYEQYF.

The genes are TRBV21-1 and TRBJ1-1; TRBD1, the D gene given by the table, was not confirmed from the DNA. TRBV21-1 is tagged as a pseudogene. The CDR3 runs to 16 residues. CDR3 sequence reads: CASSLPAGTGNTEAFF. CDR3 coding DNA: TGTGCCAGCAGCCTACCCGCCGGGACAGGGAACACTGAAGCTTTCTTT.

The chain is built from TRBV2 and TRBJ2-1; 11 bases match TRBD2. The J segment lost 7 bases and the V segment lost 6 bases, leaving 5 bases of the junction unmatched. The CDR3 consists of 14 residues. CDR1 is SNHLY and CDR2 is FYNNEI in the germline V gene. CDR3 DNA: TGTGCCAGCAGGGTAACTAGCGGGGGAAATGAGCAGTTCTTC. Translation: CASRVTSGGNEQFF.

The chain employs TRBV7-9 and TRBJ1-2, with unresolved D. V lost 4 bases to trimming and J lost 3 bases, with 6 bases between them. Per the germline V gene, CDR1 is SEHNR and CDR2 is FQNEAQ (reference sequence). There are 12 residues in the CDR3. CDR3 in DNA: TGTGCCAGCAGCTCCGAGCACTATGGCTACACCTTC. This codes for CASSSEHYGYTF.

This clone was seen just once. The V and J genes are TRBV6-5 and TRBJ1-2; a weak D match, TRBD1 (6 bases). CDR1 and CDR2 (germline): MNHEY, SVGAGI. Trimming took 1 base from V and 7 from J, leaving 13 bases between them. This CDR3 comprises 14 residues. CDR3 nucleotides: TGTGCCAGCAGTTACTTACAGGGTTTGGCTGGCTACACCTTC. As protein: CASSYLQGLAGYTF.

The chain couples TRBV29-1 to TRBJ1-2, with 10 bases aligning to TRBD1. The length of the CDR3 is 15 residues. Germline V CDR1 and CDR2: SQVTM, ANQGSEA. V lost 7 bases, J lost 4 bases, and 12 bases stayed unmatched. The CDR3 DNA sequence: TGCAGCGCTCAAAAGACAGGGGGCGTTGGCTATGGCTACACCTTC. Its protein is CSAQKTGGVGYGYTF.

This chain connects TRBV5-5 to TRBJ2-1; 7 bases fit TRBD2. CDR3 length equals 15 residues. Per germline, CDR1 SGHKS and CDR2 YYEKEE (reference sequence). Trimming removed 8 bases from V and 1 base from J; junction bases left unmatched: 9. CDR3 in DNA: TGTGCCAGTCGGGCTAGCGGTATTTCCTACAATGAGCAGTTCTTC. As protein: CASRASGISYNEQFF.

This clone came up once. V is TRBV18 and J is TRBJ2-3; D gene ambiguous. Germline loops: CDR1 KGHSH, CDR2 LQKENI. V lost 0 bases to trimming and J lost 2 bases, with 3 bases between them. The CDR3 length is 13 residues. CDR3 loop: CASSPPSTDTQYF. CDR3 DNA sequence: TGTGCCAGCTCACCACCCTCCACAGATACGCAGTATTTT.

Concerning this clone itself: Relative to the germline gene, one junction end is altered; a read error may explain this. The sample carries other DNA sequences with the same CDR3. This chain uses TRBV5-4 with TRBJ1-6, with a weak D call TRBD1 (6 bases). CDR3 size: 14 residues. The V gene's germline CDR1 is SGHNT and CDR2 YYREEE (reference sequence). The CDR3 reads CASSLDRANSPLHF. The CDR3 nucleotides read TGTGCCAGCAGCTTGGACAGGGCTAATTCCCCCCTCCACTTT.

The chain employs TRBV14 and TRBJ1-1, with 11 bases matching TRBD1. CDR3 size: 14 residues. Losses at the gene ends were 4 bases for V and 7 bases for J; bases not matched to a gene: 5. CDR1 SGHDN and CDR2 FVKESK come from the germline V gene. CDR3 sequence (DNA): TGTGCCAGCAGCCTTGGACAGGGGGCAAGTGAAGCTTTCTTT. Protein product: CASSLGQGASEAFF.